Given below is one TCR beta chain in context. A Seattle source enrolled patients during active infection and followed them longitudinally. Germline CDR1 is SGHVS and CDR2 is FQNEAQ. V dropped 0 bases and J dropped 3; count of bases not matched to a gene: 5. The CDR3 spans 16 residues. As handled by the study authors: Nucleated cell counts were estimated from reference gene primer amplification. Here immunoSEQ multiplex PCR was the method, and the copy in TCRdb shows in-frame clones only, minus some. Clone size and V and J calls were adopted from that table, with D and trimming inferred from the DNA. The table has around 290,000 clones, approximately 90% seen once. This record belongs to a study of blood T cell repertoires in COVID-19.

The receptor's source is a woman aged 25 to 39 with COVID-19, enrolled during active disease. The chain is built from TRBV7-8 and TRBJ2-1, with 7 bases identical to TRBD2. Sequenced: peripheral blood. In DNA form, the CDR3 reads TGTGCCAGCAGCTTAGCCGAAGGACTAGGCTACAATGAGCAGTTCTTC. Amino acids: CASSLAEGLGYNEQFF. The whole variable domain, filled in from reference TRBV7-8 and TRBJ2-1, reads GAGVSQSPRYKVAKRGQDVALRCDPISGHVSLFWYQQALGQGPEFLTYFQNEAQLDKSGLPSDRFFAERPEGSVSTLKIQRTQQEDSAVYLCASSLAEGLGYNEQFFGPGTRLTVL.